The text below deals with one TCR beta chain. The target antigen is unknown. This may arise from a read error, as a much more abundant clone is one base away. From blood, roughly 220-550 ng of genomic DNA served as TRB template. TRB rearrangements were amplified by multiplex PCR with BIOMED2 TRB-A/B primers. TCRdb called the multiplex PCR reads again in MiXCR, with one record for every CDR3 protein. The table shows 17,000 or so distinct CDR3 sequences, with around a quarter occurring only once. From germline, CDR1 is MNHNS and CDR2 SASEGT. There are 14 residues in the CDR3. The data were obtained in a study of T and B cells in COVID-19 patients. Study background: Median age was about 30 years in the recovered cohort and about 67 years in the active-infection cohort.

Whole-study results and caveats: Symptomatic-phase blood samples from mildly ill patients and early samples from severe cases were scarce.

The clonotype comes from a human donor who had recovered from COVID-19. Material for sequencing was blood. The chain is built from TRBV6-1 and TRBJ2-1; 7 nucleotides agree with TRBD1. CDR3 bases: TGTGTCAGCAGATTGACAGGGTCCGGGAATGAGCAGTTCTTC. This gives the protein CVSRLTGSGNEQFF.